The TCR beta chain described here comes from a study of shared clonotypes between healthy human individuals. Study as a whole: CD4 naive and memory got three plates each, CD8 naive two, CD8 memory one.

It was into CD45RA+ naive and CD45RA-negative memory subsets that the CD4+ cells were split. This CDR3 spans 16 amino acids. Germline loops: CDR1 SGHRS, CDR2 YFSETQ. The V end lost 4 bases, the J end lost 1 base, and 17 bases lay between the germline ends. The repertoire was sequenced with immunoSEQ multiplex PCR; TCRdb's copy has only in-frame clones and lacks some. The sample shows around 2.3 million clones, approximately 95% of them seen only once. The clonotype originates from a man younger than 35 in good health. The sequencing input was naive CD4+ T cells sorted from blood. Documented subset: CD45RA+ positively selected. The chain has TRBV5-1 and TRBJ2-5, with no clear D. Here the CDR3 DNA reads TGCGCCAGCAGCGTAGTTGTTAGCTCCCCCCAAGAGACCCAGTACTTC. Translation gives CASSVVVSSPQETQYF.